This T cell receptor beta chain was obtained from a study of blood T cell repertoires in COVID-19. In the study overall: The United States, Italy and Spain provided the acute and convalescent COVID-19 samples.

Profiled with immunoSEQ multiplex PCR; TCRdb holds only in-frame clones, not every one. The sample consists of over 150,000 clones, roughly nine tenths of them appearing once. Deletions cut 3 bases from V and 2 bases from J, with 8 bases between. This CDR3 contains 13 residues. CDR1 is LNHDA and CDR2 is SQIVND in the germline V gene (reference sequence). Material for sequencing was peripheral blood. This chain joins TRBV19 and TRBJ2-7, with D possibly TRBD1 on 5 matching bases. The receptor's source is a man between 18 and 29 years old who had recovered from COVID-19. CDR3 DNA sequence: TGTGCCAGTAGTATCGACAGCCCCTACGAGCAGTACTTC. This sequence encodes CASSIDSPYEQYF.